The rows below give T cell receptor beta chains drawn from one sample of a study of radiotherapy plus CTLA-4 blockade in lung cancer. TCRdb keeps only in-frame clones here, not all; method: immunoSEQ multiplex PCR. The profile shows about 53,000 clones, 80% to 90% of them singletons. Sequenced material: peripheral blood, taken from a patient treated with radiotherapy plus ipilimumab. These receptors were obtained from a human donor with non-small cell lung cancer whose response to radiotherapy plus ipilimumab could not be evaluated. Both conserved end residues are part of each CDR3. A D gene is named only where the DNA matches it firmly. The size field is filled for only some rows; it gives once, few, many or a size class.

>-|once|TRBV7-8|TRBJ1-5
TGTGCCAGCAGCTTAGGGGTCAATGGGGGCAGCCAGCCCCAGCATTTT
CASSLGVNGGSQPQHF
>TRBD1|-|TRBV15|TRBJ1-2
TGTGCCACCAGCAGATTACCAACAGGGGGCGCCTATGGCTACACCTTC
CATSRLPTGGAYGYTF
>-|-|TRBV6-5|TRBJ2-7
TGTGCCAGCAGTTGGGGCGGGGTACAGTACGAGCAGTACTTC
CASSWGGVQYEQYF
>-|-|TRBV2|TRBJ1-5
TGTGCCAGCAGTGAATGGTTGTCAGGTAATCAGCCCCAGCATTTT
CASSEWLSGNQPQHF
>-|-|TRBV6-5|TRBJ1-5
TGTGCCAGCAGTAACACTGGGCAGCTCGGGACCCAGCATTTT
CASSNTGQLGTQHF
>-|-|TRBV4-3|TRBJ1-1
TGCGCCAGCAGCCAGGATATTGGGGGGGGGACTGAAGCTTTCTTT
CASSQDIGGGTEAFF
>TRBD1|-|TRBV5-5|TRBJ1-2
TGTGCCAGCAGCTCCCTCTCGGCAGGGGGCTATGGCTACACCTTC
CASSSLSAGGYGYTF
>TRBD1|-|TRBV6-1|TRBJ2-7
TGTGCCAGCAGTAGCCCGGGACAGGGCCCCTACGAGCAGTACTTC
CASSSPGQGPYEQYF
>TRBD1|few|TRBV19|TRBJ1-5
TGTGCCAGTAGTATAGACGACAGGGCAAATCAGCCCCAGCATTTT
CASSIDDRANQPQHF
>-|-|TRBV28|TRBJ1-1
TGTGCCAGCAGTTTATTGGGGGCTCTTGCTTTCTTT
CASSLLGALAFF
>TRBD2|few|TRBV4-1|TRBJ2-1
TGCGCCAGCAGCCTCACCGGGACTAGCGTCCACAATGAGCAGTTCTTC
CASSLTGTSVHNEQFF
>TRBD1|-|TRBV29-1|TRBJ1-2
TGCAGCGCCATGGACAGGTTAGACTATGGCTACACCTTC
CSAMDRLDYGYTF
>-|-|TRBV29-1|TRBJ2-2
TGCAGCGCCGGGGACACCGGGGAGCTGTTTTTT
CSAGDTGELFF
>-|-|TRBV30|TRBJ2-7
TGTGCCTGGAGCCCTACGGACAGAAGATCCTACGAGCAGTACTTC
CAWSPTDRRSYEQYF
>-|once|TRBV29-1|TRBJ2-3
TGCAGCTGTACAGGGTTTAGCACAGATACGCAGTATTTT
CSCTGFSTDTQYF
>-|-|TRBV28|TRBJ1-2
TGTGCCAGCAGTCATACTCAAACAGGGTACACCTTC
CASSHTQTGYTF
>-|-|TRBV11-2|TRBJ2-7
TGTGCCAGCAGCCCCTTCAGTTCCTACGAGCAGTACTTC
CASSPFSSYEQYF
>TRBD2|once|TRBV7-9|TRBJ2-1
TGTGCCAGCAGCCAAAACCGAGGACTAGCGGGAGGGCCGGGAAATGAGCAGTTCTTC
CASSQNRGLAGGPGNEQFF
>-|once|TRBV19|TRBJ2-3
TGTGCCAGTAATGCGCAGGGGGATACGCAGTATTTT
CASNAQGDTQYF
>TRBD2|-|TRBV4-3|TRBJ2-1
TGCGCCAGCAGCCAAGGAGCTAGCGGGAGACCCTACAATGAGCAGTTCTTC
CASSQGASGRPYNEQFF
>TRBD1|few|TRBV6-1|TRBJ2-1
TGTGCCAGCAGTTCCGGGACAGGGGGCGCGAATGAGCAGTTCTTC
CASSSGTGGANEQFF
>-|-|TRBV14|TRBJ1-2
TGTGCCAGCAGCCCCTTTGGGGGGGGCTATGGCTACACCTTC
CASSPFGGGYGYTF
>TRBD1|-|TRBV11-1|TRBJ1-2
TGTGCCAGCAGCTTAGGACGACAGGGTTTGGCGGAAGGCTACACCTTC
CASSLGRQGLAEGYTF
>TRBD2|-|TRBV5-1|TRBJ2-7
TGCGCCAGCAGCCCTCTAGCGGGAGAAGTTTACGAGCAGTACTTC
CASSPLAGEVYEQYF
>TRBD2|-|TRBV28|TRBJ2-3
TGTGCCAGCAGTCCTCTAGTCGGACTAGAGGGCACAGATACGCAGTATTTT
CASSPLVGLEGTDTQYF
>-|-|TRBV4-2|TRBJ2-1
TGTGCCAGCAGCCAAAACTCCGTCTCCTACAATGAGCAGTTCTTC
CASSQNSVSYNEQFF